Listed here is a single TCR beta chain. Its antigen remains unidentified. The data were obtained in a study of T cells expressing NK-cell markers. Study-level information: Serological testing identified seven of the eight sequenced donors as HCMV-seropositive and one as seronegative.

The CDR3 runs 12 residues. Germline CDR1 SGHTA, CDR2 FQGNSA. Study-wide results and limits: Roughly 1.0-8% of CD8+ T cells in about six donors belonged to dominant NKG2C+ clonotypes.

The authors generated TCR beta cDNA through 5'RACE template switching with UMIs. With the 5' RACE reads reprocessed, TCRdb shows one record per CDR3 protein and no DNA. This listing includes fewer than 400,000 distinct CDR3 sequences. Sequencing was done on a sample of blood T cells: a sorted CD56 or NKG2C T cell subset, CD4+ or CD8+ T cells, or bulk PBMC T cells (not recorded which). This sequence originates from a woman aged 50 to 65 in good health. The rearrangement links TRBV7-2 to TRBJ1-5. The CDR3 sequence: CATALGNQPQHF.